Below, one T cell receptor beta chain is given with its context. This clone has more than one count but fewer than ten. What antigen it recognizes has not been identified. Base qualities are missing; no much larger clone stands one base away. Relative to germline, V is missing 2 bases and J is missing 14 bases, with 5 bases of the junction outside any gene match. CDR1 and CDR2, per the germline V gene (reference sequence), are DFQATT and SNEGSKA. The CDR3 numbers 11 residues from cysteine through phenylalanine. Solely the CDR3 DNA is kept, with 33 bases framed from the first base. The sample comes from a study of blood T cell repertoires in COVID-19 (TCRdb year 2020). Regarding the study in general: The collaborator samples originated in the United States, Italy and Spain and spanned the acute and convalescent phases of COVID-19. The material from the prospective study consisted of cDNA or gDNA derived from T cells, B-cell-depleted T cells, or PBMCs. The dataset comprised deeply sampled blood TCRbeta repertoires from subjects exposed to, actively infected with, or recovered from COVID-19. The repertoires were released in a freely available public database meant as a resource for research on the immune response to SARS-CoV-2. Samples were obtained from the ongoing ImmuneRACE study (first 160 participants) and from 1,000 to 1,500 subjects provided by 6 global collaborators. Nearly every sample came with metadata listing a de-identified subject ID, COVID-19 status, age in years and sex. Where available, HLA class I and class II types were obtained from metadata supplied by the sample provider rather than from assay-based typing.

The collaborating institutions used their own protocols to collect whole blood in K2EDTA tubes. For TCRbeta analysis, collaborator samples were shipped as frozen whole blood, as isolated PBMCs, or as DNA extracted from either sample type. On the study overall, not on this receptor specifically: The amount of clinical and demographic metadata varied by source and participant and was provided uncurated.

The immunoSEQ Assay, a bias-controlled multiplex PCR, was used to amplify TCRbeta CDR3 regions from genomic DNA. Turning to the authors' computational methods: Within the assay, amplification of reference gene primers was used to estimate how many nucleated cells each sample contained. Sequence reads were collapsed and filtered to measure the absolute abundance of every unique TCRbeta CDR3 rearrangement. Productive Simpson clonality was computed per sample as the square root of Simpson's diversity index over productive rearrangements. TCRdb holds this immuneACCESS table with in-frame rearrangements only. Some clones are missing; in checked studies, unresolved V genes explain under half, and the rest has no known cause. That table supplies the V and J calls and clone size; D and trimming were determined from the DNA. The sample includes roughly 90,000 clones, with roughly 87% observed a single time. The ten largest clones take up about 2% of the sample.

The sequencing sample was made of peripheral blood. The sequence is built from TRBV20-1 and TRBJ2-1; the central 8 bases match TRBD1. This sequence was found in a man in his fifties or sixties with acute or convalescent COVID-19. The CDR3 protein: CSARSWTGKFF. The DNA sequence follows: TGCAGTGCTAGATCCTGGACAGGGAAGTTCTTC.